Listed here are 32 T cell receptor beta chains from one sample, sequenced in a study of cytomegalovirus exposure and HLA in healthy donors. A multiplex PCR was run with 60 Vbeta primers and 13 Jbeta primers. Profiling relied on immunoSEQ multiplex PCR, and the TCRdb table lists in-frame clones only, not all of them. Of approximately 100,000 clones listed, roughly 70% are singletons. The sequencing input was PBMCs. Receptor source: a man aged 45-60 years in good health and CMV-seronegative.

The gene calls are TRBV5-1 and TRBJ1-4, with D maybe TRBD1 (5 bases). This CDR3 comprises 14 residues. Trimming shortened V by 6 bases and J by 7 bases, and 16 bases separated the two germline ends. Germline V gene lookup returns CDR1 SGHRS and CDR2 YFSETQ. The CDR3 nucleotides are TGCGCCAGCACACTACAAGGAGGGGCTGAAAAACTGTTTTTT. Its translation is CASTLQGGAEKLFF. Complete variable domain (other parts from reference TRBV5-1 and TRBJ1-4): KAGVTQTPRYLIKTRGQQVTLSCSPISGHRSVSWYQQTPGQGLQFLFEYFSETQRNKGNFPGRFSGRQFSNSRSEMNVSTLELGDSALYLCASTLQGGAEKLFFGSGTQLSVL.

This clone showed up just a few times. The chain recombines TRBV13 with TRBJ2-1, with 10 bases lining up with TRBD2. The CDR3 is made up of 15 amino acids. After removal of 6 bases from V and 4 bases from J, the junction contained 6 bases not matched to a gene. Germline V lookup: CDR1 PRHDT, CDR2 FYEKMQ (reference sequence). CDR3 in amino acids: CASSSWTSGYNEQFF. DNA for the CDR3: TGTGCCAGCAGTTCTTGGACTAGCGGATACAATGAGCAGTTCTTC.

J is TRBJ2-4 and V is TRBV5-5; 9 nucleotides match TRBD1. The CDR3 length is 15 residues. Per germline, CDR1 SGHKS and CDR2 YYEKEE (reference sequence). V gave up 3 bases and J gave up 3 bases; unmatched junction bases: 4. Here the CDR3 DNA reads TGTGCCAGCAGCTACCGACAGGGGGGCAAAAACATTCAGTACTTC. It is translated as CASSYRQGGKNIQYF.

The chain employs TRBV18 and TRBJ1-5, with D possibly being TRBD1 (5 bases). The CDR3 runs to 13 residues. The V end lost 4 bases, the J end lost 3 bases, and 7 bases lay between the germline ends. From germline, CDR1 is KGHSH and CDR2 LQKENI. This CDR3 is CASSRGDNQPQHF. The CDR3 nucleotides are TGTGCCAGCTCACGGGGGGACAATCAGCCCCAGCATTTT.

The chain employs TRBV11-2 and TRBJ2-3; 9 bases match TRBD2. V shed 2 bases, J shed 5 bases, and the junction held 8 bases outside the gene matches. Germline V CDR1 and CDR2: SGHAT, FQNNGV. This CDR3 has 16 amino acids. Written as DNA, the CDR3 is TGTGCCAGCAGCTTAATGGTGGGCGGGGGGGTAGATACGCAGTATTTT. Translation gives CASSLMVGGGVDTQYF.

V is TRBV2 and J is TRBJ2-1, with a weak D call TRBD2 (7 bases). V lost 4 bases to trimming and J lost 2 bases, with 9 bases between them. CDR3 length: 14 residues. Looked up from germline, CDR1 is SNHLY and CDR2 is FYNNEI. The CDR3 sequence: CASSARGPYNEQFF. Here the CDR3 DNA reads TGTGCCAGCAGTGCGCGGGGGCCCTACAATGAGCAGTTCTTC.

V is TRBV2 and J is TRBJ2-1, with TRBD2 identical over 10 bases. The CDR3 is made up of 14 amino acids. J gave up 3 bases and V 8 bases, and 4 bases lay outside the gene matches. Germline V gene data show CDR1 as SNHLY and CDR2 as FYNNEI. The DNA of the CDR3 is TGTGCCAGCCAGGGACTAGCGAACTACAATGAGCAGTTCTTC. Protein product: CASQGLANYNEQFF.

This chain uses TRBV7-2 with TRBJ2-5; TRBD2 might be the D (5 bases). The J call could be wrong; TRBJ2-7 is a better fit for the DNA end. Germline CDR1 and CDR2: SGHTA and FQGNSA. This CDR3 contains 12 residues. The CDR3: CASSLYEGEQYF. The CDR3 nucleotides are TGTGCCAGCAGCTTATATGAGGGCGAGCAGTACTTC.

The rearrangement links TRBV29-1 to TRBJ2-1, with 10 bases aligning to TRBD2. V was clipped by 5 bases and J by 4 bases; unmatched bases: 8. CDR3 length: 15 residues. Germline V lookup: CDR1 SQVTM, CDR2 ANQGSEA. The CDR3 is CSVFDRTSGYNEQFF. CDR3 nucleotides: TGCAGCGTTTTCGATCGGACTAGCGGATACAATGAGCAGTTCTTC.

CDR3 nucleotides: TGCGCCAGCAGCTTGGTAGACAGGGACACCGGGGAGCTGTTTTTT. Encoded protein: CASSLVDRDTGELFF. The rearrangement uses TRBV5-1 and TRBJ2-2, with 7 bases matching TRBD1. The CDR3 covers 15 residues. Germline V lookup: CDR1 SGHRS, CDR2 YFSETQ. The J segment lost 3 bases and the V segment lost 0 bases, leaving 2 bases of the junction unmatched.

CDR3 residues: CASSLGGFPSEQFF. The DNA of the CDR3 is TGTGCCAGCAGTCTAGGGGGCTTTCCAAGCGAGCAGTTCTTC. The V gene is TRBV27, the J gene TRBJ2-1; 7 nucleotides match TRBD1. Trimming cost V 5 bases and J 10 bases; bases outside gene matches: 11. Germline V gives CDR1 MNHEY, CDR2 SMNVEV (reference sequence). This CDR3 comprises 14 residues.

The chain is built from TRBV2 and TRBJ2-6, with a weak D call TRBD2 (6 bases). In germline, CDR1 is SNHLY, CDR2 FYNNEI. CDR3 size: 17 residues. The V end lost 5 bases, the J end lost 2 bases, and 16 bases lay between the germline ends. CDR3 coding DNA: TGTGCCAGCAGTACCGGGACTGTAGGCGCTGGGGCCAACGTCCTGACTTTC. It translates to CASSTGTVGAGANVLTF.

The V call is TRBV5-1, the J call TRBJ1-1; D not certain. Trimming stripped 1 base from V and 3 bases from J, with 10 bases between. Germline V lookup: CDR1 SGHRS, CDR2 YFSETQ. There are 14 residues in the CDR3. The CDR3 DNA sequence: TGCGCCAGCAGCTTGACAGCCTGGGACACTGAAGCTTTCTTT. Protein: CASSLTAWDTEAFF.

The chain joins TRBV2 to TRBJ2-3; D possibly corresponds to TRBD2 (6 bases). CDR3 length equals 15 residues. Germline V gene lookup returns CDR1 SNHLY and CDR2 FYNNEI. Trimming left V 4 bases short and J 5 bases short, with 16 bases between. CDR3 sequence (DNA): TGTGCCAGCAGTGGCACTAGCTCCCTGCAAGATACGCAGTATTTT. It encodes CASSGTSSLQDTQYF.

The chain joins TRBV11-3 to TRBJ2-5; perhaps TRBD1 as D (5 bases). The V end was cut by 3 bases, the J end by 4 bases, with 9 bases between. CDR1 and CDR2 from the germline V gene are SGHNT and YENEEA. There are 13 residues in the CDR3. CDR3 sequence: CASSFQGGETQYF. CDR3 nucleotides: TGTGCCAGCAGCTTCCAGGGCGGAGAGACCCAGTACTTC.

The chain combines TRBV5-1 with TRBJ2-1; D is undetermined. V shed 0 bases and J shed 6 bases, with 13 bases lying between them. This CDR3 spans 15 amino acids. Germline V CDR1 and CDR2: SGHRS, YFSETQ. CDR3 in amino acids: CASSLVSRLGNEQFF. As DNA, the CDR3 is TGCGCCAGCAGCTTGGTCAGCAGGCTCGGCAATGAGCAGTTCTTC.

The gene calls are TRBV18 and TRBJ1-3, with D possibly being TRBD1 (6 bases). V was cut by 6 bases and J by 7 bases, with 22 bases left in between. In germline, CDR1 is KGHSH, CDR2 LQKENI. The CDR3 sequence is 16 residues long. CDR3 in amino acids: CASSASPTGPLNTIYF. DNA for the CDR3: TGTGCCAGCTCCGCATCCCCGACAGGTCCCTTGAACACCATATATTTT.

The chain joins TRBV29-1 to TRBJ2-7; perhaps TRBD1 as D (5 bases). The CDR3 has 12 amino acids. Trimming left V 0 bases short and J 4 bases short, with 7 bases between. Germline CDR1 SQVTM, CDR2 ANQGSEA. The DNA for the CDR3 is TGCAGCGTTGAAGATCAGGGTTACGAGCAGTACTTC. It translates to CSVEDQGYEQYF.

This chain links TRBV6-6 with TRBJ2-5; tentative D call: TRBD2 (6 bases). V dropped 4 bases and J dropped 0 bases, with 9 bases sitting between them. This CDR3 comprises 14 residues. Germline V gene data show CDR1 as MNHNY and CDR2 as SVGAGI (reference sequence). CDR3 protein: CASSSRGNQETQYF. In nucleotides, the CDR3 is TGTGCCAGCAGTTCGCGGGGAAACCAAGAGACCCAGTACTTC.

This chain joins TRBV21-1 and TRBJ2-3; TRBD1 was called by the table and not checked on the DNA. TRBV21-1 is marked as a pseudogene. This CDR3 has 18 amino acids. This chain's CDR3 is CASSKARCRGLPPDTQYF. For the CDR3, the DNA is TGTGCCAGCAGCAAAGCGAGGTGTAGGGGGCTTCCTCCAGATACGCAGTATTTT.

V is TRBV4-3 and J is TRBJ2-7; 9 bases map to TRBD1. The J segment lost 3 bases and the V segment lost 0 bases, leaving 6 bases of the junction unmatched. Germline V lookup: CDR1 LGHNA, CDR2 YSLEER. The CDR3 covers 16 residues. The CDR3 DNA reads TGCGCCAGCAGCCAAGATTGGGACAGGGTCTTCTACGAGCAGTACTTC. Protein sequence: CASSQDWDRVFYEQYF.

The gene calls are TRBV5-1 and TRBJ2-5; the D is unclear. This CDR3 region has 15 residues. Trimming removed 0 bases at V and 1 base at J, with 10 bases between. Germline V gives CDR1 SGHRS, CDR2 YFSETQ. The CDR3 DNA is TGCGCCAGCAGCTTGGCGGCAGGCCCCCAAGAGACCCAGTACTTC. Protein product: CASSLAAGPQETQYF.

The genes are TRBV20-1 and TRBJ2-3, with D tentatively TRBD2 (5 bases). V was cut by 5 bases and J by 6 bases, with 9 bases left in between. The CDR3 consists of 11 residues. Germline V lookup: CDR1 DFQATT, CDR2 SNEGSKA (reference sequence). As DNA, the CDR3 is TGCAGTGCTGAACCGGGGGATACGCAGTATTTT. Translating gives CSAEPGDTQYF.

This sequence joins TRBV7-9 and TRBJ2-1; 8 bases agree with TRBD2. CDR3 size: 15 residues. The germline V gene encodes CDR1 SEHNR and CDR2 FQNEAQ (reference sequence). Trimming took 5 bases from V and 7 from J; bases not matched to a gene: 10. The CDR3 sequence is CASSPPGGPGNEQFF. As DNA, the CDR3 is TGTGCCAGCAGCCCACCGGGAGGGCCGGGGAATGAGCAGTTCTTC.

V and J are TRBV6-5 and TRBJ2-7; 7 nucleotides agree with TRBD2. This CDR3 comprises 16 residues. The junction had 5 bases not matched to a gene; V was cut back by 0 bases and J by 0 bases. The germline V gene encodes CDR1 MNHEY and CDR2 SVGAGI. CDR3 sequence reads: CASSYSAGVSSYEQYF. In DNA form, the CDR3 reads TGTGCCAGCAGTTACTCTGCGGGAGTGAGCTCCTACGAGCAGTACTTC.

CDR3 nucleotide sequence: TGCGCCAGCATTAATCCTCGGCGGCATCACCACTTT. It encodes CASINPRRHHHF. The chain employs TRBV10-1 and TRBJ1-6, with D hard to call. Germline lookup yields CDR1 WNHNN and CDR2 SYGVQD (reference sequence). V lost 7 bases to trimming and J lost 18 bases, with 19 bases between them. The CDR3 extends over 12 amino acids.

V usage is TRBV2 and J usage is TRBJ2-4; 10 positions agree with TRBD2. Germline V gene sequence: CDR1 SNHLY, CDR2 FYNNEI. The CDR3 runs 18 residues. J lost 0 bases, V lost 2 bases, and 7 bases had no gene match. Written as DNA, the CDR3 is TGTGCCAGCAGTGAATTAGCGGGGGGACTACTAGCCAAAAACATTCAGTACTTC. Its translation: CASSELAGGLLAKNIQYF.

This chain connects TRBV29-1 to TRBJ2-2; perhaps TRBD2 as D (5 bases). V was clipped by 4 bases and J by 0 bases, with 15 bases between them. CDR1 is SQVTM, CDR2 ANQGSEA, per germline. This CDR3 comprises 16 residues. The CDR3 bases are TGCAGCGTTGGAGGGCGTGGCGGGTCGAACACCGGGGAGCTGTTTTTT. Its protein is CSVGGRGGSNTGELFF.

This chain links TRBV6-1 with TRBJ2-1, with D possibly TRBD1 on 6 matching bases. Germline V gene sequence: CDR1 MNHNS, CDR2 SASEGT. V dropped 5 bases and J dropped 0 bases, with 11 bases sitting between them. CDR3 size: 15 residues. The CDR3 loop is CASSQGQGSYNEQFF. The CDR3 nucleotides read TGTGCCAGCAGTCAGGGGCAGGGCTCCTACAATGAGCAGTTCTTC.

This clone was seen more than once but under ten times. The chain links TRBV15 to TRBJ2-2; 7 bases are shared with TRBD1. Germline CDR1 is LNHNV and CDR2 is YYDKDF (reference sequence). The V gene end was trimmed by 0 bases and the J gene end by 5 bases; junction bases not matched to a gene: 3. This CDR3 is 15 amino acids long. The DNA of the CDR3 is TGTGCCACCAGCAGAGACAAGGGGGCGACCGGGGAGCTGTTTTTT. It yields the protein CATSRDKGATGELFF.

This clone came up a few times. V and J are TRBV29-1 and TRBJ1-1, with TRBD1 matching 7 bases. Germline-derived CDR1 and CDR2 are SQVTM and ANQGSEA. This CDR3 spans 12 amino acids. J gave up 7 bases and V 6 bases, and 8 bases lay outside the gene matches. CDR3 loop: CSVAEGAVEAFF. In DNA form, the CDR3 reads TGCAGCGTCGCCGAGGGGGCGGTTGAAGCTTTCTTT.

The chain is built from TRBV7-6 and TRBJ2-3; 7 nucleotides line up with TRBD1. The J segment lost 0 bases and the V segment lost 1 base, leaving 7 bases of the junction unmatched. Germline V gene lookup returns CDR1 SGHVS and CDR2 FNYEAQ. CDR3 length equals 17 residues. The CDR3 sequence is CASSLEGASSSTDTQYF. The CDR3 bases are TGTGCCAGCAGCTTAGAGGGGGCTAGCTCTAGCACAGATACGCAGTATTTT.